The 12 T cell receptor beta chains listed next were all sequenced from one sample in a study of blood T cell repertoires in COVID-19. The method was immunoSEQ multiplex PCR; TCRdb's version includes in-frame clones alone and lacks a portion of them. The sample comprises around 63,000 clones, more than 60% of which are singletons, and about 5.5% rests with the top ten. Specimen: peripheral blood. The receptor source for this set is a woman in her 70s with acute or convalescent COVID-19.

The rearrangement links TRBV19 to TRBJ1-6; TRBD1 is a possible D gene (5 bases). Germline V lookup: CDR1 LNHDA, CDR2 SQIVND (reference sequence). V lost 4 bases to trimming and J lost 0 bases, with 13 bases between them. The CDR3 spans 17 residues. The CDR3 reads CASSSKGPSSYNSPLHF. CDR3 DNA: TGTGCCAGTAGTAGTAAGGGGCCGAGCTCCTATAATTCACCCCTCCACTTT.

CDR3 in DNA: TGTGCCAGCAGTTACGCGGGGGCGCCCGAGCAGTACTTC. Translated: CASSYAGAPEQYF. This chain links TRBV6-6 with TRBJ2-7; D may be TRBD2 (7 bases). The germline V gene encodes CDR1 MNHNY and CDR2 SVGAGI (reference sequence). The CDR3 sequence is 13 residues long. Trimming took 2 bases from V and 6 from J, leaving 11 bases between them.

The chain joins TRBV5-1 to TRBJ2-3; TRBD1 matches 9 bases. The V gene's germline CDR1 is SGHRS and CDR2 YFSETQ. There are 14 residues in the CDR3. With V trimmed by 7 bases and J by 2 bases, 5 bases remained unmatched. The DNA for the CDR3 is TGCGCCAGCGGGACAGGGAAGGACACAGATACGCAGTATTTT. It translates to CASGTGKDTDTQYF.

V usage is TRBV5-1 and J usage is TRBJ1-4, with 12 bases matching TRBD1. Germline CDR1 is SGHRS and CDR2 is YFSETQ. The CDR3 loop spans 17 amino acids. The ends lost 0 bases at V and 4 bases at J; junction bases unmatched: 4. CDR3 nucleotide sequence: TGCGCCAGCAGCTTGGACGGGACAGGGGGCCTTAATGAAAAACTGTTTTTT. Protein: CASSLDGTGGLNEKLFF.

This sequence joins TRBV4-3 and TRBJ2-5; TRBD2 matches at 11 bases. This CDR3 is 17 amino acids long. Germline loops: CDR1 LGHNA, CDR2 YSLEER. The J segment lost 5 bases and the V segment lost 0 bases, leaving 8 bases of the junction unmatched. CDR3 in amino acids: CASSQDALAGGWETQYF. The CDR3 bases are TGCGCCAGCAGCCAAGATGCCCTAGCGGGGGGTTGGGAGACCCAGTACTTC.

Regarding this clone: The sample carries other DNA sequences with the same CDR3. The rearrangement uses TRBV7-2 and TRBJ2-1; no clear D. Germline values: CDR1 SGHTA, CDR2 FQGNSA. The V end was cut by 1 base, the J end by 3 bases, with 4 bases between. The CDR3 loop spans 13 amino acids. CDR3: CASSLDFYNEQFF. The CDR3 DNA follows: TGTGCCAGCAGCTTAGACTTCTACAATGAGCAGTTCTTC.

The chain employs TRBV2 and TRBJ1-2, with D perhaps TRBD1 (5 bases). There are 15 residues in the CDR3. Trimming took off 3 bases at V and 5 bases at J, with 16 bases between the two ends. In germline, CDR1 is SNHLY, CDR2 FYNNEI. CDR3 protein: CASSDDSLATYGYTF. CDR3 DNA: TGTGCCAGCAGTGATGACAGCCTCGCAACATATGGCTACACCTTC.

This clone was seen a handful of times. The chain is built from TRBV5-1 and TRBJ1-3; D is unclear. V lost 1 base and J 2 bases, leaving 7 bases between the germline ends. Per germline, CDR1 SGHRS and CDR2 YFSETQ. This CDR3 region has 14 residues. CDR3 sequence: CASSLSGAGNTIYF. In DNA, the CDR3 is TGCGCCAGCAGCTTGTCGGGAGCTGGAAACACCATATATTTT.

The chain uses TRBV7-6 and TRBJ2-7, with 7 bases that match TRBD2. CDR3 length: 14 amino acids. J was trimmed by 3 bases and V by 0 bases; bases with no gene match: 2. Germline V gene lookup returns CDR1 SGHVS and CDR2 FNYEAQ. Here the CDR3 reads CASSLAGRGYEQYF. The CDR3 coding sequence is TGTGCCAGCAGCTTAGCGGGGAGGGGCTACGAGCAGTACTTC. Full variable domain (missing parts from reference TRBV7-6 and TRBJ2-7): GAGVSQSPRYKVTKRGQDVALRCDPISGHVSLYWYRQALGQGPEFLTYFNYEAQQDKSGLPNDRFSAERPEGSISTLTIQRTEQRDSAMYRCASSLAGRGYEQYFGPGTRLTVT.

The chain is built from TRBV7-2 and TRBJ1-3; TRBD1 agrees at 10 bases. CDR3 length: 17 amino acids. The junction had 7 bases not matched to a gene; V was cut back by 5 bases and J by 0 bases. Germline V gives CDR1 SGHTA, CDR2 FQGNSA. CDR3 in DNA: TGTGCCAGCAGCCCCGGGGGACAGGGGATCTCTGGAAACACCATATATTTT. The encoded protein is CASSPGGQGISGNTIYF.

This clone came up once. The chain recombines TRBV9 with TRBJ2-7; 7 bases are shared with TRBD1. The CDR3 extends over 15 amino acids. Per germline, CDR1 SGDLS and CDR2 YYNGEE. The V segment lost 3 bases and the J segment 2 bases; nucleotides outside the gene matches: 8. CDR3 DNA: TGTGCCAGCAGCGCCCAGACCACAGGGGCCTACGAGCAGTACTTC. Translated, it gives CASSAQTTGAYEQYF.

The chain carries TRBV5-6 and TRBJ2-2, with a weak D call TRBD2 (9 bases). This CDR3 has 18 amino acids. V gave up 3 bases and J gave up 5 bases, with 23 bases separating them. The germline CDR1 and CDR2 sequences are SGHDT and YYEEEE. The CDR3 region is CASSSDRASGVETGELFF. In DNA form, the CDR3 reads TGTGCCAGCAGCTCGGACAGGGCTAGCGGGGTCGAGACCGGGGAGCTGTTTTTT.